This T cell receptor (beta chain) emerged from a study of shared clonotypes between healthy human individuals. Regarding the study as a whole: Across subsets, estimated richness was generally greater for naive than for memory populations.

Here immunoSEQ multiplex PCR was the method, and the copy in TCRdb shows in-frame clones only, minus some. The repertoire consists of some 2,000,000 clones, with roughly 94% occurring once and the leading ten covering 0.13%. The table lists this clone with a few counts. Its antigen is still unknown. Germline lookup yields CDR1 SEHNR and CDR2 FQNEAQ (reference sequence). CDR3 length equals 14 residues. J lost 8 bases, V lost 4 bases, and 10 bases had no gene match. The J gene is TRBJ1-2, the V gene TRBV7-9; 7 nucleotides line up with TRBD1. The sequence came from a man aged 18 to 30 in good health. The material sequenced was naive CD4+ T cells sorted from blood. As for subset: CD45RA+ positively selected. Written as DNA, the CDR3 is TGTGCCAGCAGCTCGGTACAGAGGGGGCAGGGCTACACCTTC. Translated: CASSSVQRGQGYTF.